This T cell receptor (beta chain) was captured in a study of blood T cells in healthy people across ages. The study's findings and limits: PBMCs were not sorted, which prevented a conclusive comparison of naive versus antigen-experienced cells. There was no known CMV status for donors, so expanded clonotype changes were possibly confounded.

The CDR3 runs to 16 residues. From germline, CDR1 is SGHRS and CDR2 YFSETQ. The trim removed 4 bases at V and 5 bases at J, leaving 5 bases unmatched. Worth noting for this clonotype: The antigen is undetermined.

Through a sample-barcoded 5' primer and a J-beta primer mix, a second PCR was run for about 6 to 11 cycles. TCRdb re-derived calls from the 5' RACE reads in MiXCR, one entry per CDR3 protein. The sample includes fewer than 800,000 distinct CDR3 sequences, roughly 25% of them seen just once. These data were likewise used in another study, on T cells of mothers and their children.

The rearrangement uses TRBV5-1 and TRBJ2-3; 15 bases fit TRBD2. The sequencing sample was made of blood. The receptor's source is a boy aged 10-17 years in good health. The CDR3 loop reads CASSIWTSGGEDTQYF. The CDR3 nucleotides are TGCGCCAGCAGCATTTGGACTAGCGGGGGGGAAGATACGCAGTATTTT. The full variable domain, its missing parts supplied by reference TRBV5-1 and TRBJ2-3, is KAGVTQTPRYLIKTRGQQVTLSCSPISGHRSVSWYQQTPGQGLQFLFEYFSETQRNKGNFPGRFSGRQFSNSRSEMNVSTLELGDSALYLCASSIWTSGGEDTQYFGPGTRLTVL.